Shown below are 6 T cell receptor beta chains from a single sample sequenced in a study of OX40 agonist ivuxolimab in advanced cancers. Assay: immunoSEQ multiplex PCR; the TCRdb copy retains only in-frame clones and omits some. The sample records some 74,000 clones, around 86% being singletons. The specimen was CD4+ or CD8+ T cells sorted from blood, collected in a trial of the OX40 agonist ivuxolimab. The receptors stem from an adult with an advanced solid tumor such as melanoma, head and neck, liver or kidney cancer.

The table lists this clone with a few counts. The chain joins TRBV30 to TRBJ1-5; D is uncertain. Trimming pared 5 bases from V and 2 bases from J, leaving 10 bases between. In germline, CDR1 is GTSNPN, CDR2 SVGIG (reference sequence). The CDR3 spans 13 residues. Here the CDR3 reads CAWSGRGNQPQHF. In DNA, the CDR3 is TGTGCCTGGTCAGGACGAGGCAATCAGCCCCAGCATTTT.

The chain recombines TRBV2 with TRBJ1-3; D is perhaps TRBD1 (5 bases). The V end lost 2 bases, the J end lost 2 bases, and 7 bases lay between the germline ends. Germline V gene sequence: CDR1 SNHLY, CDR2 FYNNEI. The CDR3 is 14 amino acids. The DNA of the CDR3 is TGTGCCAGCAGTGAACAGGGTGCTGGAAACACCATATATTTT. This gives the protein CASSEQGAGNTIYF.

The chain uses TRBV11-3 and TRBJ2-7; a possible D gene is TRBD1 (7 bases). The CDR3 totals 15 residues. CDR1 SGHNT and CDR2 YENEEA come from the germline V gene. The V end was cut by 2 bases, the J end by 0 bases, with 11 bases between. CDR3 sequence reads: CASSLRGDSSYEQYF. The DNA of the CDR3 is TGTGCCAGCAGCTTACGCGGGGACAGCTCCTACGAGCAGTACTTC. Looking up the rest from reference TRBV11-3 and TRBJ2-7 gives the full variable domain: EAGVVQSPRYKIIEKKQPVAFWCNPISGHNTLYWYLQNLGQGPELLIRYENEEAVDDSQLPKDRFSAERLKGVDSTLKIQPAELGDSAVYLCASSLRGDSSYEQYFGPGTRLTVT.

This chain uses TRBV27 with TRBJ1-2, with 8 positions matching TRBD1. Germline loops: CDR1 MNHEY, CDR2 SMNVEV (reference sequence). The V and J ends lost 0 bases and 5 bases, in that order; junction bases with no gene match: 5. This CDR3 is built from 15 residues. CDR3 amino acids: CASSLSWTGNYGYTF. In nucleotides, the CDR3 is TGTGCCAGCAGTTTATCCTGGACAGGGAATTATGGCTACACCTTC.

This chain links TRBV5-6 with TRBJ1-4; D may be TRBD1 (6 bases). This CDR3 region has 16 residues. The V gene's germline CDR1 is SGHDT and CDR2 YYEEEE. V was shortened by 1 base and J by 2 bases, with 12 bases between the two germline ends. The CDR3: CASSLSPGATNEKLFF. CDR3 coding DNA: TGTGCCAGCAGCTTGTCCCCGGGGGCGACTAATGAAAAACTGTTTTTT. Variable domain in full (rest from reference TRBV5-6 and TRBJ1-4): DAGVTQSPTHLIKTRGQQVTLRCSPKSGHDTVSWYQQALGQGPQFIFQYYEEEERQRGNFPDRFSGHQFPNYSSELNVNALLLGDSALYLCASSLSPGATNEKLFFGSGTQLSVL.

The CDR3 DNA is TGTGCCAGCAGTCGGGACAGGTCCAACTATGGCTACACCTTC. It translates to CASSRDRSNYGYTF. This rearrangement joins TRBV6-5 to TRBJ1-2; TRBD1 agrees at 8 bases. Germline values: CDR1 MNHEY, CDR2 SVGAGI. The CDR3 is 14 amino acids. Trimming at V came to 5 bases and at J to 2 bases, leaving 4 bases not matched to a gene.